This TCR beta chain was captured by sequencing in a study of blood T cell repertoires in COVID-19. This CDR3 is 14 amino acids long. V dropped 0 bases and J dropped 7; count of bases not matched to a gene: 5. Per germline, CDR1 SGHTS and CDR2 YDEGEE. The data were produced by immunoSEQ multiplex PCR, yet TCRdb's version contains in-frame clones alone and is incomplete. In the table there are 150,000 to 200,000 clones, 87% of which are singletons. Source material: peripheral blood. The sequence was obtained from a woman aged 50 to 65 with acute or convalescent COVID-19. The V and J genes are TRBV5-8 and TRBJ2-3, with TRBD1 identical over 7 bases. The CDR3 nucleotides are TGTGCCAGCAGCTTGGGCAGGGGGTTGAATACGCAGTATTTT. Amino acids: CASSLGRGLNTQYF.